Listed below are T cell receptor beta chains from one sample, sequenced in a study of blood T cell repertoires in COVID-19. The data were produced by immunoSEQ multiplex PCR, yet TCRdb's version contains in-frame clones alone and is incomplete. The table includes tens of thousands of clones, roughly 87% detected once. The sample was peripheral blood. All receptors derive from a human donor in a cohort sampled during active COVID-19. CDR3s include the opening cysteine and the closing phenylalanine or tryptophan. The order of the fields is CDR3 protein, CDR3 DNA, V gene, clone size, D gene, J gene. D genes are given only for firm matches. Clone size is given for some rows only: seen once, a few or many times, or a class if the clone is expanded.

CASSITGARANQPQHF TGTGCCAGTAGTATCACAGGGGCCAGGGCCAATCAGCCCCAGCATTTT TRBV19 once TRBD1 TRBJ1-5
CASTQTAGARNTIYF TGTGCCAGCACCCAAACGGCAGGGGCCCGAAACACCATATATTTT TRBV28 - - TRBJ1-3
CAWSGSGEKLFF TGTGCCTGGAGTGGGTCCGGTGAAAAACTGTTTTTT TRBV30 - - TRBJ1-4
CASSLWGDGGYTF TGTGCCAGCAGCTTATGGGGGGATGGCGGCTACACCTTC TRBV7-2 - - TRBJ1-2
CASRVGLAGYEQYF TGTGCCAGCAGGGTAGGACTAGCTGGCTACGAGCAGTACTTC TRBV7-2 once TRBD2 TRBJ2-7
CASRERGPGYTF TGTGCCAGCAGGGAAAGGGGCCCCGGCTACACCTTC TRBV2 - - TRBJ1-2
CASSQVYPSYEQYF TGTGCCAGCTCCCAGGTGTACCCGTCCTACGAGCAGTACTTC TRBV6-5 - - TRBJ2-7
CASSYSSEQPQHF TGTGCCAGCAGTTACTCCTCCGAGCAGCCCCAGCATTTT TRBV6-5 - - TRBJ1-5
CARLPGSHGTEAFF TGTGCCCGCCTCCCGGGAAGTCATGGCACTGAAGCTTTCTTT TRBV19 - - TRBJ1-1
CASSKPNRVLETQYF TGTGCCAGCAGTAAACCAAACAGGGTTTTAGAGACCCAGTACTTC TRBV6-5 - - TRBJ2-5